This TCR beta chain comes out of a study of siplizumab effects on memory and regulatory T cells. Germline V lookup: CDR1 MGHDK, CDR2 SYGVNS. Trimming removed 4 bases from V and 8 bases from J; junction bases left unmatched: 13. The length of the CDR3 is 17 residues. Sequencing of each sample assayed around 10^5 TCR templates. TCRdb's table, derived via immunoSEQ multiplex PCR, lists solely in-frame clones and lacks some. The sample lists over 100,000 clones, over 90% occurring once. This rearrangement joins TRBV25-1 to TRBJ2-1, with TRBD2 matching 11 bases. This receptor was identified in a human donor in good health. The sequencing input was Tregs sorted from blood. CDR3 sequence reads: CASSAASGRTRIDEQFF. DNA for the CDR3: TGTGCCAGCAGTGCCGCTAGCGGGAGGACCCGTATCGATGAGCAGTTCTTC.